This is a list of T cell receptor beta chains from one sample in a study of shared clonotypes between healthy human individuals. Libraries were prepared by immunoSEQ multiplex PCR; TCRdb keeps only in-frame clonotypes and omits some of them. Counted here are approximately 2,000,000 clones, 80% to 95% occurring once; the ten biggest clones make up 0.37%. Sequences were obtained from naive CD4+ T cells from PBMCs. Receptors originate from a man aged 18-30 years in good health. Some clones in this sample may be carry-over from other donors' samples. CDR3s include the opening cysteine and the closing phenylalanine or tryptophan. A D gene is named only where the DNA matches it firmly. The listing skips clone size in some rows; elsewhere it reads once, few, many or a size class.

v_call: TRBV5-1; j_call: TRBJ2-6; clone_size: NA; d_call: NA; cdr3_nt: TGCGCCAGCAGCTCCACACGCTCTGGGGCCAACGTCCTGACTTTC; cdr3_aa: CASSSTRSGANVLTF
v_call: TRBV18; j_call: TRBJ1-5; clone_size: NA; d_call: NA; cdr3_nt: TGTGCCAGCTCACCGGGGCTTCCCGAAATTAATCAGCCCCAGCATTTT; cdr3_aa: CASSPGLPEINQPQHF
v_call: TRBV28; j_call: TRBJ2-3; clone_size: NA; d_call: NA; cdr3_nt: TGTGCCAGCAGTTCGGAGACAGATACGCAGTATTTT; cdr3_aa: CASSSETDTQYF
v_call: TRBV6-5; j_call: TRBJ2-2; clone_size: NA; d_call: NA; cdr3_nt: TGTGCCAGCAGTTACTCCAGAAACACCGGGGAGCTGTTTTTT; cdr3_aa: CASSYSRNTGELFF
v_call: TRBV7-9; j_call: TRBJ2-3; clone_size: NA; d_call: TRBD2; cdr3_nt: TGTGCCAGCAGCTTAGGCGGACTAGCGGGTCCCACAGATACGCAGTATTTT; cdr3_aa: CASSLGGLAGPTDTQYF
v_call: TRBV9; j_call: TRBJ1-1; clone_size: NA; d_call: TRBD1; cdr3_nt: TGTGCCAGCGCCGCAACGGGACAGGGGGGCACTGAAGCTTTCTTT; cdr3_aa: CASAATGQGGTEAFF
v_call: TRBV28; j_call: TRBJ1-5; clone_size: NA; d_call: NA; cdr3_nt: TGTGCCAGCAGAGGAGGGGCGGGGGACGGGCAGCCCCAGCATTTT; cdr3_aa: CASRGGAGDGQPQHF
v_call: TRBV10-3; j_call: TRBJ2-3; clone_size: NA; d_call: TRBD2; cdr3_nt: TGTGCCATGAGGACTAGCGGCACCGATACGCAGTATTTT; cdr3_aa: CAMRTSGTDTQYF
v_call: TRBV5-4; j_call: TRBJ2-1; clone_size: once; d_call: NA; cdr3_nt: TGTGCCAGCAGCTTGGCCTCTGGAGTGGATGAGCAGTTCTTC; cdr3_aa: CASSLASGVDEQFF
v_call: TRBV4-1; j_call: TRBJ2-5; clone_size: NA; d_call: NA; cdr3_nt: TGCGCCAGCAGCCCAGGGCTAGCCGCCCAAGAGACCCAGTACTTC; cdr3_aa: CASSPGLAAQETQYF
v_call: TRBV5-1; j_call: TRBJ2-5; clone_size: NA; d_call: TRBD1; cdr3_nt: TGCGCCAGCAGCTTGGGGGACAGATCCTGGGGAGAGACCCAGTACTTC; cdr3_aa: CASSLGDRSWGETQYF
v_call: TRBV5-5; j_call: TRBJ2-1; clone_size: NA; d_call: NA; cdr3_nt: TGTGCCAGCAGCTCGAAACTGGGCTCCGCCAATGAGCAGTTCTTC; cdr3_aa: CASSSKLGSANEQFF
v_call: TRBV7-8; j_call: TRBJ1-2; clone_size: NA; d_call: NA; cdr3_nt: TGTGCCAGCAGCCTTAATGACCGGATGCCAGCTAACTATGGCTACACCTTC; cdr3_aa: CASSLNDRMPANYGYTF
v_call: TRBV7-2; j_call: TRBJ2-1; clone_size: NA; d_call: NA; cdr3_nt: TGTGCCAGCAGTATAAACAGCTACAATGAGCAGTTCTTC; cdr3_aa: CASSINSYNEQFF
v_call: TRBV30; j_call: TRBJ2-5; clone_size: NA; d_call: NA; cdr3_nt: TGTGCCTGGCTCAAAGAGACCCAGTACTTC; cdr3_aa: CAWLKETQYF
v_call: TRBV19; j_call: TRBJ2-1; clone_size: NA; d_call: NA; cdr3_nt: TGTGCCAGTACTCCGGGACACTTGCTGTTCTTC; cdr3_aa: CASTPGHLLFF